The clone carrying this T cell receptor beta chain was seen just once. Its target is unknown. Clones were read by immunoSEQ multiplex PCR, and TCRdb kept only the in-frame ones, dropping some. The table includes approximately 98,000 clones, approximately 86% detected once. This sample was included in a study of cytomegalovirus exposure and HLA in healthy donors. V dropped 5 bases and J dropped 3 bases, with 11 bases sitting between them. The CDR3 extends over 13 amino acids. Germline V gene lookup returns CDR1 MNHEY and CDR2 SVGAGI. Study findings and constraints: In vitro checks showed that a few CMV-associated chains really do target CMV antigens. While the bulk of TCR sequences proved rare, some public TCRs turned up in many donors. According to the study, 150 to 200 TCR beta chains were cytomegalovirus-associated.

The donors were members of the validation cohort, which comprised about 130 subjects and was separate from the first cohort of some 680 subjects. Input material: PBMCs. The chain recombines TRBV6-5 with TRBJ2-7, with D hard to call. This clonotype was obtained from a woman aged 18-35 years in good health and CMV-seronegative. The CDR3 spells CASSLGQNYEQYF. The DNA of the CDR3 is TGTGCCAGCAGTCTAGGCCAGAACTACGAGCAGTACTTC.